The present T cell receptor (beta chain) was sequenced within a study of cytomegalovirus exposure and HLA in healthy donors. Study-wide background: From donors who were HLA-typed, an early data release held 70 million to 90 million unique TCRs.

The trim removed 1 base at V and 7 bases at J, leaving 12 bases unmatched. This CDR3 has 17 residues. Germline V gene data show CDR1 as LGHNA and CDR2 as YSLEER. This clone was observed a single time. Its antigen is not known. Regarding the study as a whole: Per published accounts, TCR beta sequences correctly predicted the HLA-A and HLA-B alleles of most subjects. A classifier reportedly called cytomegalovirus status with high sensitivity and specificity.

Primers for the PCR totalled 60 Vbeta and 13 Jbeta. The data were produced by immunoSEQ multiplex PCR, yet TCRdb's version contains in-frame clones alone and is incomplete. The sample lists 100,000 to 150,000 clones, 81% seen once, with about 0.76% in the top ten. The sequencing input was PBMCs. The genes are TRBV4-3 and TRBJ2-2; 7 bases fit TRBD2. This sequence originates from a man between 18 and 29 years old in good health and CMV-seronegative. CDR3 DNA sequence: TGCGCCAGCAGCCAAGTACTAGGCGGGGGTGGTATCGGGGAGCTGTTTTTT. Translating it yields CASSQVLGGGGIGELFF.